This T cell receptor beta chain stems from a study of vaccination and CD4 T cells after COVID-19. Germline assignment: CDR1 MNHGY and CDR2 SAAAGT. Trimming removed 4 bases from V and 6 bases from J; junction bases left unmatched: 18. The CDR3 is made up of 18 amino acids. The treatment denotes: approximately nine-day PBMC culture with coronavirus spike peptide pools or control peptides (ViraFEST assay). Each well received a few million PBMCs, cultured with 8 to 10 IU/ml IL-2 and approximately 10 ug/ml peptide pools. By frequency in the sample, this clonotype is medium-sized. Its antigen is as yet unknown. Sequencing of DNA taken from cultured CD4+ T cells relied on the Oncomine TCR Beta short-read assay. MiXCR, run by TCRdb on the PCR reads, gives a single entry per CDR3 protein. The sample records about 2,700 distinct CDR3 sequences, roughly 25% being singletons.

The clonotype originates from a human donor who had recovered from COVID-19. The gene calls are TRBV6-8 and TRBJ2-1; 7 bases are a match to TRBD2. Input material: CD4+ T cells from blood, cultured in vitro. The CDR3 region has the DNA TGTGCCAGCAGTTTCCCCCCGCCCGGAGCGGGGAGGGCCAATGAGCAGTTCTTC. As protein: CASSFPPPGAGRANEQFF.